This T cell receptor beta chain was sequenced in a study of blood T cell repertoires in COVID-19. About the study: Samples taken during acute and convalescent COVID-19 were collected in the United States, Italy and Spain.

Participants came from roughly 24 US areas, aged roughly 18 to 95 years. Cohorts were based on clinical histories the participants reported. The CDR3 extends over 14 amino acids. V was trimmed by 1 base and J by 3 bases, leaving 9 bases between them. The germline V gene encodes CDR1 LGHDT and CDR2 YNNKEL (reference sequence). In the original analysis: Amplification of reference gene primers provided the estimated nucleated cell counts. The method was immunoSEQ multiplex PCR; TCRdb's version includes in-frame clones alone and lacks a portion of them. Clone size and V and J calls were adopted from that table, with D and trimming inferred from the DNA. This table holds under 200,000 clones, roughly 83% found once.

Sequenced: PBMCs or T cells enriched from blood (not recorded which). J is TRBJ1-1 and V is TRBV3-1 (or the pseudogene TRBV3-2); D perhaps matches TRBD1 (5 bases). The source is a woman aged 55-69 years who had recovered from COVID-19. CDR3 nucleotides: TGTGCCAGCAGCCAAGTCCTCAGGGACACTGAAGCTTTCTTT. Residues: CASSQVLRDTEAFF.